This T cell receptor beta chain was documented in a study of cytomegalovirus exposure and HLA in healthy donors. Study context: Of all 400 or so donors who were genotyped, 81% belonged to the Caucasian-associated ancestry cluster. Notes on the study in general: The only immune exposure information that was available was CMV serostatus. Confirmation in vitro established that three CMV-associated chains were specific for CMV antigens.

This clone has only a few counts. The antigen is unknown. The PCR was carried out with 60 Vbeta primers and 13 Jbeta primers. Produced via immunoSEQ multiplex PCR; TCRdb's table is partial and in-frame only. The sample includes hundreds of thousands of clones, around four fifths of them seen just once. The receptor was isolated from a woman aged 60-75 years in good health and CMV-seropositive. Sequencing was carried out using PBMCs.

The CDR3 DNA is TGTGCCAGCAGCTTTCAAGATACGCAGTATTTT. It yields the protein CASSFQDTQYF. The rearrangement links TRBV5-6 to TRBJ2-3; no clear D. There are 11 residues in the CDR3. Looked up from germline, CDR1 is SGHDT and CDR2 is YYEEEE. Trimming took 2 bases from V and 5 from J, leaving 3 bases between them.